The T cell receptor (beta chain) described here comes from a study of shared clonotypes between healthy human individuals. Between the trimmed V and J ends, which lost 2 bases and 4 bases, there was a span of 6 bases. CDR3 length: 12 residues. CDR1 MNHNY and CDR2 SVGAGI come from the germline V gene (reference sequence). In the naive CD8 group, cells lacked CD45RO and were positively selected for CCR7, so terminally differentiated effector memory CD45RA+ cells were left out. Concerning this clone: This sample includes further DNA sequences coding for the same CDR3.

The assay was immunoSEQ multiplex PCR, and TCRdb's table has in-frame clones only and misses some. The sample shows about 2 million clones, around 96% of them seen only once. This sequence was found in a man aged 18 to 29 in good health. The V and J genes are TRBV6-6 and TRBJ2-7; D gene unclear. Sequenced: naive CD8+ T cells sorted from blood. The CDR3 DNA is TGTGCCAGCAGTTACGAGTTGTACGAGCAGTACTTC. Protein: CASSYELYEQYF.